These 21 T cell receptor beta chains were sequenced from one sample in a study of T-cell memory formation after mild COVID-19. TCRdb re-derived calls from the 5' RACE reads in MiXCR, one entry per CDR3 protein. The data contain hundreds of thousands of distinct CDR3 sequences, around 13% of them singletons. Sequenced sample: PBMCs or a T cell subset sorted from them (not recorded which). The source of these receptors is a man younger than 35 who had mild COVID-19 (a few samples of this study predate the infection). Cell type and time point are not known.

In this sample, this clonotype turned up a few times. This rearrangement joins TRBV6-5 to TRBJ1-4; no clear D gene. CDR3 size: 13 residues. The germline V gene has CDR1 MNHEY and CDR2 SVGAGI. V gave up 5 bases and J gave up 4 bases, with 8 bases separating them. The CDR3 spells CASSRLYNEKLFF. The CDR3 nucleotides are TGTGCCAGCAGTCGGCTATATAATGAAAAACTGTTTTTT.

This clonotype was seen a few times. This CDR3 is CAINSSRGRGQPQHF. The CDR3 DNA follows: TGTGCCATCAACTCCTCTCGGGGGCGCGGTCAGCCCCAGCATTTT. The chain has TRBV10-3 and TRBJ1-5, with TRBD1 as a possible D gene (6 bases). Trimming took off 7 bases at V and 6 bases at J, with 19 bases between the two ends. The CDR3 totals 15 residues. Germline V gives CDR1 ENHRY, CDR2 SYGVKD.

The sample holds a few counts of this clonotype. The chain recombines TRBV20-1 with TRBJ1-1; D is uncertain. Looked up from germline, CDR1 is DFQATT and CDR2 is SNEGSKA (reference sequence). With 6 bases removed from V and 0 bases from J, the gap between germline ends came to 11 bases. CDR3 size: 13 residues. CDR3 DNA sequence: TGCAGTGCCCCGGGCCCCATGAACACTGAAGCTTTCTTT. This sequence encodes CSAPGPMNTEAFF.

Ten or more counts support this clonotype. The chain couples TRBV5-1 to TRBJ1-1, with D possibly being TRBD1 (5 bases). Trimming took off 1 base at V and 3 bases at J, with 13 bases between the two ends. Germline CDR1 SGHRS, CDR2 YFSETQ. CDR3 length: 15 residues. CDR3 sequence (DNA): TGCGCCAGCAGCTTGTCTTACGGGGCGGACACTGAAGCTTTCTTT. This encodes CASSLSYGADTEAFF.

The V call is TRBV6-2 or TRBV6-3, the J call TRBJ1-2; D possibly corresponds to TRBD1 (5 bases). There are 15 residues in the CDR3. Germline CDR1 is MNHEY and CDR2 is SVGEGT. Deletions cut 1 base from V and 6 bases from J, with 15 bases between. The CDR3 protein is CASSYFEGAMDGYTF. The CDR3 DNA follows: TGTGCCAGCAGTTACTTTGAAGGGGCTATGGATGGCTACACCTTC.

The V gene is TRBV5-1, the J gene TRBJ2-3; no clear D gene. The CDR3 has 16 residues. The ends were cut back, 3 bases at V and 1 base at J, with 15 bases in the middle. Germline CDR1 reads SGHRS; CDR2 reads YFSETQ. CDR3 residues: CASSSLTWKRTDTQYF. Here the CDR3 DNA reads TGCGCCAGCAGCTCCCTGACATGGAAGCGCACAGATACGCAGTATTTT.

This clonotype was seen only a few times. The V gene is TRBV12-3 or TRBV12-4, the J gene TRBJ2-1; D is tentatively TRBD1 or TRBD2 (6 bases each). V was clipped by 3 bases and J by 7 bases, with 13 bases between them. There are 14 residues in the CDR3. CDR3: CASSFTGAINEQFF. Here the CDR3 DNA reads TGTGCCAGCAGTTTTACGGGGGCGATTAATGAGCAGTTCTTC.

The chain uses TRBV7-6 and TRBJ2-7, with 10 bases matching TRBD1. The CDR3 is made up of 18 amino acids. The junction had 11 bases not matched to a gene; V was cut back by 3 bases and J by 0 bases. Looked up from germline, CDR1 is SGHVS and CDR2 is FNYEAQ. The CDR3 region is CASSFPPGQGMGSYEQYF. As DNA, the CDR3 is TGTGCCAGCAGCTTTCCGCCGGGACAGGGGATGGGCTCCTACGAGCAGTACTTC.

Only a few counts were recorded for this clonotype. Written as DNA, the CDR3 is TGTGCCAGCAGCCAGCCCCAGGGGAGCACAGATACGCAGTATTTT. It is translated as CASSQPQGSTDTQYF. The chain carries TRBV3-1 and TRBJ2-3, with D maybe TRBD1 (6 bases). Germline CDR1 LGHDT, CDR2 YNNKEL (reference sequence). CDR3 size: 15 residues. The V and J ends lost 3 bases and 0 bases respectively, with 10 bases between them.

This clonotype was counted a few times. The chain couples TRBV27 to TRBJ2-1; 11 positions match TRBD1. Germline V CDR1 and CDR2: MNHEY, SMNVEV (reference sequence). This CDR3 has 14 residues. With 3 bases clipped from V and 5 bases from J, the junction kept 0 bases outside the gene matches. The CDR3 DNA sequence: TGTGCCAGCAGTTTGGGACAGGGGGACAATGAGCAGTTCTTC. As protein: CASSLGQGDNEQFF.

This chain uses TRBV2 with TRBJ2-7; D may be TRBD2 (7 bases). Trimming shortened V by 4 bases and J by 3 bases, and 16 bases separated the two germline ends. The CDR3 sequence is 15 residues long. Germline CDR1 and CDR2: SNHLY and FYNNEI. CDR3 amino acids: CASSVRGGGLYEQYF. As DNA, the CDR3 is TGTGCCAGCAGTGTCCGCGGGGGCGGACTCTACGAGCAGTACTTC.

The chain is built from TRBV7-2 and TRBJ2-1, with TRBD2 matching over 12 bases. CDR1 and CDR2 from the germline V gene are SGHTA and FQGNSA. Trimming took 4 bases from V and 12 from J; bases not matched to a gene: 1. The CDR3 is made up of 12 amino acids. The CDR3 nucleotides read TGTGCCAGCAGCTCTAGCGGGAGGGGGCAGTTCTTC. Translation: CASSSSGRGQFF.

The chain carries TRBV6-1 and TRBJ1-5, with D unclear. The CDR3 sequence is 15 residues long. V was cut by 6 bases and J by 6 bases, with 18 bases left in between. Germline CDR1 reads MNHNS; CDR2 reads SASEGT. CDR3 in DNA: TGTGCCAGCAGGACCGGGGTAGGGATGAGTCAGCCCCAGCATTTT. Translating it yields CASRTGVGMSQPQHF.

The chain has TRBV18 and TRBJ1-1; D is possibly TRBD1 (5 bases). The CDR3 contains 15 residues. Looked up from germline, CDR1 is KGHSH and CDR2 is LQKENI. Trimming took 3 bases from V and 1 from J, leaving 12 bases between them. CDR3 in DNA: TGTGCCAGCTCACCCGTCCGGGGCCAGAACACTGAAGCTTTCTTT. Residues: CASSPVRGQNTEAFF.

This chain uses TRBV18 with TRBJ1-1; 7 nucleotides match TRBD1. The CDR3 is 15 residues long. V gave up 2 bases and J gave up 2 bases; unmatched junction bases: 5. Germline loops: CDR1 KGHSH, CDR2 LQKENI. This CDR3 is CASSPWGQRNTEAFF. CDR3 nucleotide sequence: TGTGCCAGCTCACCATGGGGACAGCGAAACACTGAAGCTTTCTTT.

This clonotype was seen only a few times. V and J are TRBV20-1 and TRBJ2-7, with 8 bases fitting TRBD1. V dropped 3 bases and J dropped 3; count of bases not matched to a gene: 7. Germline V CDR1 and CDR2: DFQATT, SNEGSKA (reference sequence). The CDR3 contains 14 residues. CDR3 region: CSASAGGVFYEQYV. In DNA, the CDR3 is TGCAGTGCTAGCGCAGGGGGCGTTTTCTACGAGCAGTACGTC.

In its sample, this clonotype was seen many times. This CDR3 reads CASSENPGSRSFAFF. CDR3 DNA: TGCGCCAGCAGCGAAAATCCAGGGAGCCGGTCATTCGCTTTCTTT. The chain combines TRBV5-1 with TRBJ1-1, with D possibly being TRBD1 (5 bases). The CDR3 is made up of 15 amino acids. The V gene lost 4 bases and the J gene lost 11 bases, with 24 bases spanning the gap. Germline V gene lookup returns CDR1 SGHRS and CDR2 YFSETQ.

This clonotype was found a few times. V gene TRBV5-1 combines with J gene TRBJ1-5; 8 bases fit TRBD1. From germline, CDR1 is SGHRS and CDR2 YFSETQ. V shed 0 bases and J 6 bases; nucleotides not matched to a gene: 2. This CDR3 has 14 amino acids. The CDR3 DNA reads as TGCGCCAGCAGCTTGGTACAGGGGGGTCAGCCCCAGCATTTT. Its translation is CASSLVQGGQPQHF.

The rearrangement joins TRBV4-1 to TRBJ2-3; D might be TRBD1 or TRBD2, each matching 5 bases. From germline, CDR1 is MGHRA and CDR2 YSYEKL. V was trimmed by 3 bases and J by 5 bases, leaving 6 bases between them. The CDR3 is 12 amino acids. The CDR3 reads CASSQGRDTQYF. CDR3 nucleotides: TGCGCCAGCAGCCAGGGACGAGATACGCAGTATTTT.

This clonotype was counted only a few times. The chain is built from TRBV21-1 and TRBJ2-3; TRBD1 reflects the table's D call only, with no check against the DNA. TRBV21-1 is classified as a pseudogene. The CDR3 runs to 15 residues. The CDR3 reads CASTPGTASTDTQYF. The CDR3 nucleotides read TGTGCCAGCACCCCCGGGACAGCAAGCACAGATACGCAGTATTTT.

This clonotype was detected a few times. CDR3 sequence (DNA): TGTGCCAGTTCATCAGCCTCTGGGGCCAACGTCCTGACTTTC. Its translation is CASSSASGANVLTF. V is TRBV27 and J is TRBJ2-6; D is unclear. The CDR3 spans 14 residues. V gave up 9 bases and J gave up 0 bases, with 9 bases separating them. In germline, CDR1 is MNHEY, CDR2 SMNVEV (reference sequence).